Listed here are 9 T cell receptor beta chains from one sample, sequenced in a study of identical twins. MiXCR, run by TCRdb on the 5' RACE reads, gives a single entry per CDR3 protein. The sample lists 450,000 or so distinct CDR3 sequences; more than 13% were seen once. These data also formed part of another study, on yellow fever vaccine responses in identical twins.

The sequencing sample was made of CD4+ T cells sorted from blood. The receptors stem from a woman aged 18-29 years in good health.

This chain links TRBV28 with TRBJ1-1; D call uncertain. Deletions cut 2 bases from V and 2 bases from J, with 12 bases between. The CDR3 contains 15 residues. Looked up from germline, CDR1 is MDHEN and CDR2 is SYDVKM. The CDR3 is CASSLRLGVNTEAFF. The CDR3 coding sequence is TGTGCCAGCAGTTTAAGGCTGGGTGTTAACACTGAAGCTTTCTTT.

The chain couples TRBV4-3 to TRBJ2-7; 7 bases align to TRBD2. Trimming cost V 4 bases and J 2 bases; bases outside gene matches: 8. Germline CDR1 is LGHNA and CDR2 is YSLEER. This CDR3 is built from 15 residues. The CDR3 reads CASSLSQLAAYEQYF. The CDR3 nucleotides read TGCGCCAGCAGCCTCTCCCAGCTAGCGGCCTACGAGCAGTACTTC.

A few counts support this clonotype. The gene calls are TRBV19 and TRBJ2-2, with a tentative D call TRBD1 (5 bases). V was shortened by 5 bases and J by 4 bases, with 11 bases between the two germline ends. The V gene's germline CDR1 is LNHDA and CDR2 SQIVND (reference sequence). This CDR3 comprises 14 residues. The CDR3, as DNA: TGTGCCAGTAGTCGCAGGGTATCCACCGGGGAGCTGTTTTTT. Amino acid sequence: CASSRRVSTGELFF.

J is TRBJ2-1 and V is TRBV29-1; 9 nucleotides match TRBD2. CDR1 and CDR2 (germline): SQVTM, ANQGSEA. This CDR3 region has 16 residues. V dropped 0 bases and J dropped 2; count of bases not matched to a gene: 5. Here the CDR3 DNA reads TGCAGCGTTGAAGACCTGACTAGCGGAGCCTACAATGAGCAGTTCTTC. Protein sequence: CSVEDLTSGAYNEQFF.

The chain couples TRBV3-1 to TRBJ2-7, with 8 positions matching TRBD1. The ends lost 10 bases at V and 6 bases at J; junction bases unmatched: 26. The CDR3 is 18 residues long. In germline, CDR1 is LGHDT, CDR2 YNNKEL (reference sequence). The CDR3 DNA reads TGTGCCATCAGTCAAAAAGGGACAGGAGGGACTTCCCGCAGCGAGCAGTACTTC. It is translated as CAISQKGTGGTSRSEQYF.

The rearrangement joins TRBV11-2 to TRBJ2-3; 8 bases agree with TRBD2. The CDR3 is made up of 16 amino acids. From germline, CDR1 is SGHAT and CDR2 FQNNGV. Losses at the gene ends were 1 base for V and 3 bases for J; bases not matched to a gene: 6. The CDR3 DNA reads as TGTGCCAGCAGCTTAGGGCAGCGGGGGTTGACAGATACGCAGTATTTT. It specifies CASSLGQRGLTDTQYF.

This clonotype was seen more than once but under ten times. CDR3 loop: CASSYSQSGLYNEQFF. The CDR3 region has the DNA TGTGCCAGCAGTTACTCGCAAAGCGGACTCTACAATGAGCAGTTCTTC. The chain recombines TRBV6-5 with TRBJ2-1; D is possibly TRBD2 (5 bases). In germline, CDR1 is MNHEY, CDR2 SVGAGI. The CDR3 covers 16 residues. Deletions cut 0 bases from V and 3 bases from J, with 12 bases between.

This clonotype appeared a few times. The CDR3: CATSSPGTIHNEQFF. CDR3 nucleotide sequence: TGTGCCACCAGCAGTCCCGGGACTATCCACAATGAGCAGTTCTTC. The rearrangement joins TRBV15 to TRBJ2-1; 7 bases fit TRBD2. V lost 3 bases, J lost 5 bases, and 7 bases stayed unmatched. The CDR3 totals 15 residues. Germline lookup yields CDR1 LNHNV and CDR2 YYDKDF (reference sequence).

This clonotype was seen only a few times. The chain combines TRBV6-5 with TRBJ2-2, with 10 bases matching TRBD1. The CDR3 has 16 amino acids. J gave up 4 bases and V 0 bases, and 2 bases lay outside the gene matches. CDR1 is MNHEY, CDR2 SVGAGI, per germline. CDR3 in amino acids: CASSYSGTGATGELFF. CDR3 coding DNA: TGTGCCAGCAGTTACTCCGGGACAGGGGCCACCGGGGAGCTGTTTTTT.